The 15 T cell receptor beta chains below were found in one sample sequenced in a study of breast tumors, draining lymph nodes, adjacent tissues. TCRdb fed the multiplex PCR reads into MiXCR, producing one record per CDR3 protein. The profile covers about 200,000 distinct CDR3 sequences, with approximately 31% appearing a single time and over 4% taken by the ten largest. The lymph nodes were axillary draining lymph nodes from breast cancer patients. Sample: axillary lymph node tissue. The receptors were gathered from a female donor with breast cancer. Some clones in this sample may be carry-over from other donors' samples.

This clonotype showed up many times. The CDR3 reads CASSEDATASYEQYF. In DNA form, the CDR3 reads TGCGCCAGCAGTGAGGACGCGACAGCTTCCTACGAGCAGTACTTC. J is TRBJ2-7 and V is TRBV10-2; possible D gene TRBD1, 5 bases. Germline CDR1 is WSHSY and CDR2 is SAAADI. The V end lost 2 bases, the J end lost 1 base, and 12 bases lay between the germline ends. CDR3 length equals 15 residues.

The chain links TRBV6-6 to TRBJ1-5; 9 bases fit TRBD1. CDR3 size: 15 residues. Per the germline V gene, CDR1 is MNHNY and CDR2 is SVGAGI (reference sequence). V trimming: 5 bases; J trimming: 2 bases; junction bases outside the gene matches: 4. The CDR3 DNA follows: TGTGCCAGCAGTCGTACAGGGGGCGGCAATCAGCCCCAGCATTTT. Protein product: CASSRTGGGNQPQHF.

This clonotype was observed many times. V and J are TRBV18 and TRBJ2-7; 7 positions match TRBD1. The CDR3 sequence is 15 residues long. CDR1 is KGHSH, CDR2 LQKENI, per germline. The junction had 6 bases not matched to a gene; V was cut back by 0 bases and J by 4 bases. CDR3 loop: CASSPPNRGRYEQYF. As DNA, the CDR3 is TGTGCCAGCTCACCACCAAACAGGGGCAGGTACGAGCAGTACTTC.

As concerns this clonotype: This may stem from a read error, because a much larger clone lies one nucleotide away. The chain uses TRBV12-3 or TRBV12-4 and TRBJ1-2; unclear D gene. The CDR3 runs 14 residues. Trimming removed 0 bases at V and 4 bases at J, with 9 bases between. The CDR3 DNA sequence: TGTGCCAGCAGTTTAGCAGGGCCGAGCTATGGCTACACCTTC. Encoded protein: CASSLAGPSYGYTF.

This clonotype came up many times. The rearrangement joins TRBV20-1 to TRBJ2-5; D perhaps matches TRBD1 (5 bases). This CDR3 spans 15 amino acids. V dropped 4 bases and J dropped 0 bases, with 15 bases sitting between them. The germline V gene has CDR1 DFQATT and CDR2 SNEGSKA (reference sequence). In DNA form, the CDR3 reads TGCAGTGCTAAGTTGGCAGGGATGTACCAAGAGACCCAGTACTTC. It translates to CSAKLAGMYQETQYF.

This clonotype has only a few counts. The J gene is TRBJ2-3, the V gene TRBV28, with D uncertain. The ends were cut back, 5 bases at V and 0 bases at J, with 9 bases in the middle. The germline V gene encodes CDR1 MDHEN and CDR2 SYDVKM. The CDR3 consists of 14 residues. The CDR3 sequence: CASSASTSTDTQYF. The CDR3 nucleotides are TGTGCCAGCAGTGCCTCTACTAGCACAGATACGCAGTATTTT.

This clonotype was observed a single time. This may come from a read error, since a much larger clone is one base off. This chain uses TRBV6-5 with TRBJ1-2; perhaps TRBD1 as D (5 bases). Germline loops: CDR1 MNHEY, CDR2 SVGAGI. The CDR3 contains 12 residues. The CDR3 region is CAGSSPGGGYTF. CDR3 nucleotides: TGTGCCGGCAGTTCCCCGGGGGGTGGCTACACCTTC.

This clonotype was picked up one time. The gene calls are TRBV6-1 and TRBJ2-1, with 7 nucleotides matching TRBD1. CDR3 length equals 13 residues. CDR1 MNHNS and CDR2 SASEGT come from the germline V gene. In DNA, the CDR3 is TGTGCTAGCCGGACAGGCTTGTGCAATGAGCAGTTCTTC. This codes for CASRTGLCNEQFF.

This clonotype was recorded many times. V and J are TRBV6-2 or TRBV6-3 and TRBJ2-7; a possible D gene is TRBD1 (5 bases). The CDR3 contains 16 residues. CDR1 is MNHEY, CDR2 SVGEGT, per germline. Trimming took 5 bases from V and 1 from J, leaving 18 bases between them. CDR3 sequence reads: CASSPWGHYGSYEQYF. The CDR3 DNA follows: TGTGCCAGCAGTCCTTGGGGCCATTATGGTTCCTACGAGCAGTACTTC.

Ten or more counts support this clonotype. The chain has TRBV30 and TRBJ2-3, with 9 nucleotides matching TRBD2. Per germline, CDR1 GTSNPN and CDR2 SVGIG (reference sequence). V was clipped by 7 bases and J by 0 bases; unmatched bases: 5. CDR3 length equals 14 residues. The CDR3 region is CASTSGPSTDTQYF. The CDR3 region has the DNA TGTGCCTCAACTAGCGGGCCTAGCACAGATACGCAGTATTTT.

This clonotype was counted many times. V and J are TRBV7-9 and TRBJ1-2, with 8 positions matching TRBD1. V gave up 2 bases and J gave up 7 bases; unmatched junction bases: 12. The CDR3 is made up of 16 amino acids. CDR1 and CDR2 (germline): SEHNR, FQNEAQ (reference sequence). The CDR3 sequence is CASSLSGARGPVGYTF. For the CDR3, the DNA is TGTGCCAGCAGCTTAAGCGGGGCCAGGGGGCCGGTTGGCTACACCTTC.

This clonotype was recorded at least ten times. This chain links TRBV19 with TRBJ2-7; the match to TRBD1 covers 10 bases. Losses at the gene ends were 4 bases for V and 5 bases for J; bases not matched to a gene: 8. The CDR3 extends over 15 amino acids. Germline loops: CDR1 LNHDA, CDR2 SQIVND (reference sequence). CDR3 in amino acids: CASSNTGTGVNEQYF. The CDR3 coding sequence is TGTGCCAGTAGTAATACCGGGACAGGGGTTAACGAGCAGTACTTC.

This clonotype was detected a few times. A much larger clone differs from this one at a single base, so this may be a read error. The chain employs TRBV6-5 and TRBJ2-3; D ambiguous. The CDR3 length is 17 residues. CDR1 MNHEY and CDR2 SVGAGI come from the germline V gene. The ends were cut back, 7 bases at V and 0 bases at J, with 20 bases in the middle. The CDR3 here is CASTPGRGWSSTDTQYF. CDR3 bases: TGTGCCAGCACCCCCGGCCGTGGGTGGTCGAGCACAGATACGCAGTATTTT.

With respect to this clonotype: A much bigger clone sits one base away, suggesting this may be a read error. This rearrangement joins TRBV20-1 to TRBJ2-7; 7 nucleotides agree with TRBD2. Germline CDR1 is DFQATT and CDR2 is SNEGSKA (reference sequence). The CDR3 runs to 12 residues. The CDR3 coding sequence is TGCAGTGCTAAAGCGGGAACCTACGAGCCGTACTTC. This sequence encodes CSAKAGTYEPYF.

Only a few counts were recorded for this clonotype. With a much larger clone just one base away, this may be a read error. The chain couples TRBV20-1 to TRBJ2-7; 8 nucleotides line up with TRBD1. The CDR3 totals 14 residues. CDR1 DFQATT and CDR2 SNEGSKA come from the germline V gene (reference sequence). CDR3 bases: TGCAGTGCCAAACGGACAGGGAGCTCCTCCGAGCAGTACTTC. Its protein is CSAKRTGSSSEQYF.